This TCR beta chain was captured in a study of tumor and adjacent non-tumor tissue in lung cancer. General observations from the study: Higher tumor TCR diversity was associated with shorter survival.

The template was RNA from unsorted bulk tissue. Germline V gives CDR1 SGHAT, CDR2 FQNNGV. The CDR3 consists of 13 residues. The library came from three nested PCR rounds adapted from ARM-PCR protocols. TCRdb ran MiXCR on the multiplex PCR reads and lists one entry per CDR3 protein. The table has over 110,000 distinct CDR3 sequences, about 71% seen once; the top ten hold roughly 20%. This clonotype occurred once. Its specificity is unknown. The junction and the germline gene differ at one end; a read error may be behind it. This sequence joins TRBV11-2 and TRBJ2-5; weak D call: TRBD2 (6 bases). The clonotype was recovered from a man in his 60s with small cell lung cancer. Sequencing input: lung tumor tissue. The CDR3 sequence: CASSPGVRETQYF. For the CDR3, the DNA is TGTGCCAGCAGCCCCGGTGTTCGGGAGACGCAGTACTTC. The full variable domain, in which reference TRBV11-2 and TRBJ2-5 provide the parts outside the CDR3, is EAGVAQSPRYKIIEKRQSVAFWCNPISGHATLYWYQQILGQGPKLLIQFQNNGVVDDSQLPKDRFSAERLKGVDSTLKIQPAKLEDSAVYLCASSPGVRETQYFGPGTRLLVL.